The 31 T cell receptor beta chains below come from one sample, sequenced in a study of cytomegalovirus exposure and HLA in healthy donors. Primers included in the PCR were 60 Vbeta and 13 Jbeta primers. Some clones are missing from TCRdb's copy, which holds only in-frame ones; the method was immunoSEQ multiplex PCR. The sample yields under 250,000 clones, approximately 82% seen once. The specimen was PBMCs. The receptors come from a woman aged 45-65 years in good health and CMV-seropositive.

The genes are TRBV5-1 and TRBJ2-5; D possibly corresponds to TRBD2 (5 bases). Germline lookup yields CDR1 SGHRS and CDR2 YFSETQ. Trimming took off 0 bases at V and 1 base at J, with 10 bases between the two ends. The CDR3 runs to 15 residues. In nucleotides, the CDR3 is TGCGCCAGCAGCTTGGGGTCGGGGATCCAAGAGACCCAGTACTTC. The encoded protein is CASSLGSGIQETQYF.

The CDR3 region is CSAHNGQGNTIYF. CDR3 sequence (DNA): TGCAGCGCCCATAACGGACAAGGAAACACCATATATTTT. V usage is TRBV29-1 and J usage is TRBJ1-3; weak D call: TRBD1 (5 bases). The germline CDR1 and CDR2 sequences are SQVTM and ANQGSEA. The CDR3 has 13 amino acids. Deletions cut 7 bases from V and 4 bases from J, with 14 bases between.

This chain joins TRBV28 and TRBJ2-2; 7 positions match TRBD2. Germline CDR1 is MDHEN and CDR2 is SYDVKM. The J segment lost 5 bases and the V segment lost 3 bases, leaving 6 bases of the junction unmatched. This CDR3 is 15 amino acids long. CDR3 coding DNA: TGTGCCAGCAGTTTCCCGGGCGGGGGAACCGGGGAGCTGTTTTTT. It is translated as CASSFPGGGTGELFF.

J is TRBJ2-3 and V is TRBV4-1, with 7 positions matching TRBD2. The CDR3 loop spans 14 amino acids. Losses at the gene ends were 3 bases for V and 11 bases for J; bases not matched to a gene: 11. Germline-derived CDR1 and CDR2 are MGHRA and YSYEKL. The DNA of the CDR3 is TGCGCCAGCAGCCAGGGCCTGACTAGCCCACAGCAGTATTTT. Protein product: CASSQGLTSPQQYF.

This chain uses TRBV20-1 with TRBJ1-1, with D unclear. The CDR3 totals 11 residues. Germline loops: CDR1 DFQATT, CDR2 SNEGSKA (reference sequence). Trimming took off 6 bases at V and 8 bases at J, with 13 bases between the two ends. CDR3 DNA: TGCAGTGCCCACTTAACTGTCGAAGCTTTCTTT. Translated: CSAHLTVEAFF.

The V and J genes are TRBV4-1 and TRBJ2-5; 11 bases are a match to TRBD1. From germline, CDR1 is MGHRA and CDR2 YSYEKL. V dropped 5 bases and J dropped 3; count of bases not matched to a gene: 8. The CDR3 sequence is 16 residues long. CDR3: CASSFPGQGVEETQYF. The CDR3 coding sequence is TGCGCCAGCAGCTTCCCGGGACAGGGGGTTGAAGAGACCCAGTACTTC.

CDR3 bases: TGTGCCAGCAGCTTAGCCGGGGATGGTGAAAAACTGTTTTTT. It encodes CASSLAGDGEKLFF. The V gene is TRBV7-2, the J gene TRBJ1-4; D unclear. The CDR3 loop spans 14 amino acids. The V gene's germline CDR1 is SGHTA and CDR2 FQGNSA. Trimming stripped 0 bases from V and 7 bases from J, with 9 bases between.

The chain has TRBV6-5 and TRBJ1-2; a weak D match, TRBD1 (5 bases). This CDR3 has 14 residues. Germline lookup yields CDR1 MNHEY and CDR2 SVGAGI. The V end was cut by 6 bases, the J end by 7 bases, with 18 bases between. The CDR3 nucleotides are TGTGCCAGCAGACCAGGGACTCCTGGAAGTGGCTACACCTTC. Its translation is CASRPGTPGSGYTF.

The V and J genes are TRBV19 and TRBJ2-5; D is possibly TRBD1 (6 bases). V lost 1 base, J lost 5 bases, and 11 bases lay in between. In germline, CDR1 is LNHDA, CDR2 SQIVND (reference sequence). CDR3 length: 14 amino acids. The CDR3 region has the DNA TGTGCCAGTAGTATAGGAACAGGGTGGGAGACCCAGTACTTC. This sequence encodes CASSIGTGWETQYF.

The rearrangement joins TRBV7-2 to TRBJ2-1; 10 bases align to TRBD2. This CDR3 contains 17 residues. Per the germline V gene, CDR1 is SGHTA and CDR2 is FQGNSA. V dropped 3 bases and J dropped 3; count of bases not matched to a gene: 8. CDR3 DNA: TGTGCCAGCAGCTTTAGGAGCGGGGGGGCTAACTACAATGAGCAGTTCTTC. It codes for CASSFRSGGANYNEQFF.

The CDR3 reads CASSYGQETQYF. In DNA, the CDR3 is TGCGCCAGCAGCTACGGCCAAGAGACCCAGTACTTC. J is TRBJ2-5 and V is TRBV5-1; D gene uncertain. CDR3 length: 12 residues. V gave up 3 bases and J gave up 1 base, with 4 bases separating them. Germline values: CDR1 SGHRS, CDR2 YFSETQ.

The genes are TRBV7-3 and TRBJ1-2; D call uncertain. Germline CDR1 SGHTA, CDR2 FQGTGA. V was cut by 5 bases and J by 3 bases, with 10 bases left in between. The CDR3 consists of 13 residues. In DNA form, the CDR3 reads TGTGCCAGCAGCCTCCGGGGTGACTATGGCTACACCTTC. This encodes CASSLRGDYGYTF.

This clone came up once. The chain links TRBV2 to TRBJ1-2, with TRBD1 matching 7 bases. This CDR3 contains 13 residues. Germline-derived CDR1 and CDR2 are SNHLY and FYNNEI. Germline trimming cut 5 bases from V and 2 bases from J; bases unmatched to any gene: 2. The DNA for the CDR3 is TGTGCCAGCAGTCCGGGACAGAACTATGGCTACACCTTC. Its translation is CASSPGQNYGYTF.

The chain recombines TRBV7-3 with TRBJ1-1, with D unresolved. The length of the CDR3 is 14 residues. Per germline, CDR1 SGHTA and CDR2 FQGTGA. V was trimmed by 0 bases and J by 1 base, leaving 6 bases between them. CDR3 sequence reads: CASSLTPQNTEAFF. CDR3 coding DNA: TGTGCCAGCAGCTTAACTCCCCAGAACACTGAAGCTTTCTTT.

V is TRBV7-9 and J is TRBJ2-3, with 10 bases matching TRBD2. Germline V CDR1 and CDR2: SEHNR, FQNEAQ (reference sequence). V lost 1 base to trimming and J lost 1 base; unmatched junction nucleotides: 5. There are 17 residues in the CDR3. CDR3 residues: CASSLGASGGRTDTQYF. DNA for the CDR3: TGTGCCAGCAGCTTAGGGGCTAGCGGGGGCCGCACAGATACGCAGTATTTT.

The J gene is TRBJ2-1, the V gene TRBV5-5; D not certain. The germline gives CDR1 SGHKS, CDR2 YYEKEE (reference sequence). The ends were cut back, 4 bases at V and 9 bases at J, with 11 bases in the middle. This CDR3 comprises 12 residues. The chain's CDR3 is CASSPWWAEQFF. CDR3 coding DNA: TGTGCCAGCAGCCCCTGGTGGGCTGAGCAGTTCTTC.

The chain links TRBV19 to TRBJ1-5; no definite D call. V was pared by 5 bases and J by 4 bases, with 6 bases between. Germline CDR1 and CDR2: LNHDA and SQIVND (reference sequence). The CDR3 contains 12 residues. CDR3 protein: CASSPVNQPQHF. CDR3 nucleotide sequence: TGTGCCAGTAGTCCAGTAAATCAGCCCCAGCATTTT.

The chain has TRBV19 and TRBJ2-3; 8 nucleotides agree with TRBD1. This CDR3 contains 15 residues. Germline lookup yields CDR1 LNHDA and CDR2 SQIVND (reference sequence). Trimming took 4 bases from V and 4 from J; bases not matched to a gene: 7. The CDR3 bases are TGTGCCAGTAGTACCTACGGACAGGGTGCAGATACGCAGTATTTT. Protein sequence: CASSTYGQGADTQYF. Looking up the rest from reference TRBV19 and TRBJ2-3 gives the full variable domain: DGGITQSPKYLFRKEGQNVTLSCEQNLNHDAMYWYRQDPGQGLRLIYYSQIVNDFQKGDIAEGYSVSREKKESFPLTVTSAQKNPTAFYLCASSTYGQGADTQYFGPGTRLTVL.

In its sample, this clone was seen once. The chain joins TRBV6-1 to TRBJ1-6; perhaps TRBD1 as D (5 bases). V lost 3 bases to trimming and J lost 5 bases, with 11 bases between them. The CDR3 sequence is 15 residues long. Per the germline V gene, CDR1 is MNHNS and CDR2 is SASEGT. Written as DNA, the CDR3 is TGTGCCAGCAGTGAGCGGGACCGTAATAATTCACCCCTCCACTTT. Protein sequence: CASSERDRNNSPLHF.

The chain joins TRBV11-2 to TRBJ2-7; D might be TRBD2 (6 bases). The CDR3 sequence is 14 residues long. V lost 5 bases and J 4 bases, leaving 15 bases between the germline ends. Germline CDR1 and CDR2: SGHAT and FQNNGV. The CDR3 loop is CASSLPGGRYEQYF. The CDR3 nucleotides read TGTGCCAGCAGCCTCCCAGGAGGGCGGTACGAGCAGTACTTC.

The chain carries TRBV2 and TRBJ1-2; TRBD1 matches at 9 bases. The trim removed 4 bases at V and 8 bases at J, leaving 17 bases unmatched. This CDR3 has 17 residues. The germline V gene encodes CDR1 SNHLY and CDR2 FYNNEI. The CDR3, as DNA: TGTGCCAGCAGTGCCTACGTCCCGGGACAGGGTTCGGGCGGCTACACCTTC. It translates to CASSAYVPGQGSGGYTF. The full variable domain, with the rest looked up from reference TRBV2 and TRBJ1-2, is EPEVTQTPSHQVTQMGQEVILRCVPISNHLYFYWYRQILGQKVEFLVSFYNNEISEKSEIFDDQFSVERPDGSNFTLKIRSTKLEDSAMYFCASSAYVPGQGSGGYTFGSGTRLTVV.

V is TRBV4-2 and J is TRBJ2-2; 8 bases match TRBD2. CDR3 length equals 15 residues. V lost 1 base, J lost 3 bases, and 1 base stayed unmatched. The germline gives CDR1 LGHNA, CDR2 YNFKEQ. CDR3 DNA: TGTGCCAGCAGCCAAGTCGGGGGGGACACCGGGGAGCTGTTTTTT. Its translation is CASSQVGGDTGELFF.

The rearrangement joins TRBV7-2 to TRBJ1-5; 8 positions match TRBD1. The CDR3 runs to 14 residues. The V and J ends lost 4 bases and 5 bases, in that order; junction bases with no gene match: 4. The germline gives CDR1 SGHTA, CDR2 FQGNSA. The CDR3 is CASSSGQGDQPQHF. The CDR3 coding sequence is TGTGCCAGCAGCTCAGGACAGGGTGATCAGCCCCAGCATTTT.

This clone was detected only once. The genes are TRBV7-9 and TRBJ2-7, with 8 bases lining up with TRBD1. The V segment lost 6 bases and the J segment 3 bases; nucleotides outside the gene matches: 7. Germline V gene lookup returns CDR1 SEHNR and CDR2 FQNEAQ (reference sequence). This CDR3 has 14 amino acids. This CDR3 is CASSVGQGGYEQYF. As DNA, the CDR3 is TGTGCCAGCAGTGTCGGACAGGGCGGCTACGAGCAGTACTTC.

This rearrangement joins TRBV27 to TRBJ2-3, with 10 positions matching TRBD2. There are 16 residues in the CDR3. The J segment lost 4 bases and the V segment lost 2 bases, leaving 6 bases of the junction unmatched. The V gene's germline CDR1 is MNHEY and CDR2 SMNVEV (reference sequence). The CDR3 DNA is TGTGCCAGCAGTTTACTTGGGACTAGCGTTTCAGATACGCAGTATTTT. It codes for CASSLLGTSVSDTQYF.

The chain combines TRBV11-3 with TRBJ2-6; a weak D match, TRBD1 (6 bases). CDR3 length: 15 residues. Germline V CDR1 and CDR2: SGHNT, YENEEA. V gave up 6 bases and J gave up 2 bases, with 11 bases separating them. The CDR3 DNA is TGTGCCAGCAGTATACAGGGTGCTGGGGCCAACGTCCTGACTTTC. Encoded protein: CASSIQGAGANVLTF. Full variable domain (missing parts from reference TRBV11-3 and TRBJ2-6): EAGVVQSPRYKIIEKKQPVAFWCNPISGHNTLYWYLQNLGQGPELLIRYENEEAVDDSQLPKDRFSAERLKGVDSTLKIQPAELGDSAVYLCASSIQGAGANVLTFGAGSRLTVL.

The rearrangement uses TRBV27 and TRBJ2-7; maybe TRBD1 (6 bases). This CDR3 contains 17 residues. Germline V gives CDR1 MNHEY, CDR2 SMNVEV (reference sequence). The V end lost 6 bases, the J end lost 3 bases, and 24 bases lay between the germline ends. CDR3 protein: CASSPGKDRLSYYEQYF. CDR3 DNA sequence: TGTGCCAGCAGCCCGGGTAAAGACAGGCTCTCCTACTACGAGCAGTACTTC.

The J gene is TRBJ2-1, the V gene TRBV21-1; the table calls TRBD1, which could not be checked here. TRBV21-1 is an annotated pseudogene. The CDR3 has 16 amino acids. CDR3 sequence reads: CASSKDGWDRVYEQFF. DNA for the CDR3: TGTGCCAGCAGCAAAGATGGGTGGGACAGGGTCTATGAGCAGTTCTTC.

This clone was recorded once. The chain carries TRBV11-2 and TRBJ2-7; TRBD2 is a possible D gene (5 bases). Germline CDR1 SGHAT, CDR2 FQNNGV. The V end lost 2 bases, the J end lost 7 bases, and 12 bases lay between the germline ends. The CDR3 is made up of 13 amino acids. The CDR3 is CASSLSRTGEQYF. CDR3 bases: TGTGCCAGCAGCTTAAGTAGGACGGGGGAGCAGTACTTC.

J is TRBJ2-7 and V is TRBV5-1; 8 bases map to TRBD2. There are 16 residues in the CDR3. The V and J ends lost 2 bases and 4 bases, in that order; junction bases with no gene match: 11. Germline V gives CDR1 SGHRS, CDR2 YFSETQ. The CDR3 nucleotides read TGCGCCAGCAGCTTCCGGACGGGGGGGGAACAGTACGAGCAGTACTTC. Amino acid sequence: CASSFRTGGEQYEQYF.

The chain joins TRBV2 to TRBJ2-7; a weak D match, TRBD1 (5 bases). In germline, CDR1 is SNHLY, CDR2 FYNNEI. The CDR3 runs to 12 residues. With 6 bases removed from V and 4 bases from J, the gap between germline ends came to 10 bases. CDR3 sequence reads: CASSTTGYEQYF. CDR3 bases: TGTGCCAGCAGCACTACAGGTTACGAGCAGTACTTC.